One and the same sample provided the 27 T cell receptor beta chains below, sequenced in a study of T-cell reconstitution after alpha-beta-depleted transplantation in children. A TCRbeta library incorporating unique molecular identifiers was prepared. One entry per CDR3 protein results from TCRdb running MiXCR on the PCR reads. The sample lists 800,000 to 1,000,000 distinct CDR3 sequences, 25% to 30% occurring once. The sample was PBMCs, mostly from graft donor cells, taken 360 days after TCRalphabeta/CD19-depleted stem cell transplant. The receptors here all came from a boy under two years old who had a stem cell transplant for SCID, so the T cells may come from the graft donor.

Concerning this clonotype: One end of the junction varies from germline; a read error may be responsible. J is TRBJ2-5 and V is TRBV7-2; 9 nucleotides align to TRBD2. From germline, CDR1 is SGHTA and CDR2 FQGNSA. This CDR3 has 14 amino acids. The CDR3 DNA follows: TGTGCCAGCAGCCACTGGACTAGCGCGGAGACCGAGTACTTC. Its translation is CASSHWTSAETEYF. Full variable domain (missing parts from reference TRBV7-2 and TRBJ2-5): GAGVSQSPSNKVTEKGKDVELRCDPISGHTALYWYRQSLGQGLEFLIYFQGNSAPDKSGLPSDRFSAERTGGSVSTLTIQRTQQEDSAVYLCASSHWTSAETEYFGPGTRLLVL.

This clonotype was found a few times. The chain combines TRBV7-3 with TRBJ1-1; D remains unclear. V gave up 5 bases and J gave up 1 base, with 8 bases separating them. Germline V lookup: CDR1 SGHTA, CDR2 FQGTGA. CDR3 length: 13 residues. CDR3 region: CASSQERNTEAFF. In DNA form, the CDR3 reads TGTGCCAGCAGCCAAGAAAGGAACACTGAAGCTTTCTTT.

This clonotype was counted a few times. This rearrangement joins TRBV12-3 or TRBV12-4 to TRBJ2-2; D possibly corresponds to TRBD1 (5 bases). V was shortened by 4 bases and J by 7 bases, with 10 bases between the two germline ends. This CDR3 is 13 amino acids long. DNA of the CDR3: TGTGCCAGCAGTTGGGCAGGGATCGGGGAGCTGTTTTTT. Protein product: CASSWAGIGELFF.

This clonotype was detected a few times. CDR3 protein: CSVGRQSGYEQYF. The CDR3 DNA follows: TGCAGCGTTGGGCGACAGTCAGGCTACGAGCAGTACTTC. The rearrangement links TRBV29-1 to TRBJ2-7; D perhaps matches TRBD1 (5 bases). Germline V gives CDR1 SQVTM, CDR2 ANQGSEA. V lost 4 bases, J lost 3 bases, and 13 bases lay in between. The CDR3 sequence is 13 residues long.

The chain recombines TRBV7-9 with TRBJ2-1; 9 bases fit TRBD1. The germline V gene encodes CDR1 SEHNR and CDR2 FQNEAQ (reference sequence). After removal of 3 bases from V and 6 bases from J, the junction contained 9 bases not matched to a gene. The CDR3 contains 16 residues. The CDR3 DNA reads TGTGCCAGCAGCTTGCCCGGGGGACAGGGACCCAATGAGCAGTTCTTC. It codes for CASSLPGGQGPNEQFF.

In this sample, this clonotype turned up a few times. CDR3 in amino acids: CASSLYSAAYEQYF. CDR3 in DNA: TGTGCCAGCAGCTTATATTCCGCCGCCTACGAGCAGTACTTC. The rearrangement links TRBV7-2 to TRBJ2-7, with D hard to call. V was cut by 2 bases and J by 2 bases, with 10 bases left in between. The CDR3 sequence is 14 residues long. CDR1 is SGHTA and CDR2 is FQGNSA in the germline V gene.

The genes are TRBV12-3 or TRBV12-4 and TRBJ2-3; D perhaps matches TRBD2 (7 bases). Trimming took 0 bases from V and 11 from J, leaving 15 bases between them. CDR3 length: 14 residues. In DNA, the CDR3 is TGTGCCAGCAGTTTAGCGGGGGGGCCGACTGTGCAGTATTTT. Encoded protein: CASSLAGGPTVQYF.

The chain joins TRBV30 to TRBJ2-2, with 9 nucleotides matching TRBD1. CDR3 length: 14 amino acids. The V gene end was trimmed by 5 bases and the J gene end by 3 bases; junction bases not matched to a gene: 4. Germline loops: CDR1 GTSNPN, CDR2 SVGIG (reference sequence). CDR3 protein: CAWGTGYYTGELFF. CDR3 bases: TGTGCCTGGGGGACAGGGTATTACACCGGGGAGCTGTTTTTT.

This chain joins TRBV11-1 and TRBJ1-4, with 11 bases fitting TRBD1. Germline V gene lookup returns CDR1 SGHAT and CDR2 FQDESV (reference sequence). This CDR3 region has 19 residues. Trimming took 2 bases from V and 0 from J; bases not matched to a gene: 8. CDR3 nucleotides: TGTGCCAGCAGCTTAAGGCGGGGACAGGGGGATGCAACTAATGAAAAACTGTTTTTT. It is translated as CASSLRRGQGDATNEKLFF. Complete variable domain (other parts from reference TRBV11-1 and TRBJ1-4): EAEVAQSPRYKITEKSQAVAFWCDPISGHATLYWYRQILGQGPELLVQFQDESVVDDSQLPKDRFSAERLKGVDSTLKIQPAELGDSAMYLCASSLRRGQGDATNEKLFFGSGTQLSVL.

The CDR3 reads CSARDQGFGTEAFF. The CDR3 nucleotides read TGCAGTGCTAGAGATCAGGGTTTTGGCACTGAAGCTTTCTTT. V usage is TRBV20-1 and J usage is TRBJ1-1, with D possibly TRBD1 on 5 matching bases. CDR1 DFQATT and CDR2 SNEGSKA come from the germline V gene (reference sequence). V was cut by 0 bases and J by 4 bases, with 12 bases left in between. The CDR3 totals 14 residues.

The chain uses TRBV12-3 or TRBV12-4 and TRBJ1-5; the match to TRBD1 covers 7 bases. The J segment lost 5 bases and the V segment lost 3 bases, leaving 7 bases of the junction unmatched. This CDR3 spans 15 amino acids. The CDR3 loop is CASSFRDRPYQPQHF. In DNA, the CDR3 is TGTGCCAGCAGTTTCCGGGACAGACCGTATCAGCCCCAGCATTTT.

The chain joins TRBV28 to TRBJ1-6, with D unclear. This CDR3 is 14 amino acids long. V was shortened by 6 bases and J by 8 bases, with 14 bases between the two germline ends. Germline V gene lookup returns CDR1 MDHEN and CDR2 SYDVKM. CDR3 sequence reads: CASRATRVDSPLHF. CDR3 sequence (DNA): TGTGCCAGCAGAGCCACGAGGGTGGATTCACCCCTCCACTTT.

This clonotype was detected a few times. V and J are TRBV7-6 and TRBJ1-1; D is uncertain. Between the trimmed V and J ends, which lost 2 bases and 7 bases, there was a span of 8 bases. This CDR3 comprises 12 residues. Per the germline V gene, CDR1 is SGHVS and CDR2 is FNYEAQ. CDR3 region: CASSLIWGEAFF. The DNA for the CDR3 is TGTGCCAGCAGCTTAATCTGGGGTGAAGCTTTCTTT. The variable domain in full, with the rest retrieved from reference TRBV7-6 and TRBJ1-1, is GAGVSQSPRYKVTKRGQDVALRCDPISGHVSLYWYRQALGQGPEFLTYFNYEAQQDKSGLPNDRFSAERPEGSISTLTIQRTEQRDSAMYRCASSLIWGEAFFGQGTRLTVV.

DNA of the CDR3: TGTGCCAGCAGTCCCGACAGACTCACAGATACGCAGTATTTT. This codes for CASSPDRLTDTQYF. The chain uses TRBV12-3 or TRBV12-4 and TRBJ2-3; tentative D call: TRBD1 (5 bases). The CDR3 is 14 amino acids. V lost 5 bases to trimming and J lost 2 bases, with 11 bases between them.

The V and J genes are TRBV5-1 and TRBJ2-3, with D unclear. The ends were cut back, 4 bases at V and 3 bases at J, with 24 bases in the middle. Germline CDR1 is SGHRS and CDR2 is YFSETQ. The CDR3 loop spans 18 amino acids. DNA for the CDR3: TGCGCCAGCAGCCGAGGAATTAGGCCGGTCTCCTGGACAGATACGCAGTATTTT. It translates to CASSRGIRPVSWTDTQYF.

This clonotype was detected ten times or more. The chain combines TRBV6-6 with TRBJ1-1; perhaps TRBD1 as D (6 bases). The CDR3 has 13 residues. Germline CDR1 reads MNHNY; CDR2 reads SVGAGI (reference sequence). Trimming cost V 4 bases and J 4 bases, with 10 bases left between them. As DNA, the CDR3 is TGTGCCAGCAGTTCCGCCAGGGGCACTGAAGCTTTCTTT. This sequence encodes CASSSARGTEAFF.

This clonotype was recorded a few times. This sequence joins TRBV25-1 and TRBJ2-7; TRBD1 is a possible D gene (5 bases). With 8 bases removed from V and 3 bases from J, the gap between germline ends came to 8 bases. Germline assignment: CDR1 MGHDK and CDR2 SYGVNS. This CDR3 is built from 11 residues. The CDR3 sequence is CASAGFYEQYF. DNA of the CDR3: TGTGCCAGCGCAGGGTTCTACGAGCAGTACTTC.

This clonotype was picked up a small number of times. The rearrangement uses TRBV25-1 and TRBJ2-5; TRBD2 is a possible D gene (6 bases). The CDR3 runs to 14 residues. Trimming took off 7 bases at V and 1 base at J, with 13 bases between the two ends. Germline loops: CDR1 MGHDK, CDR2 SYGVNS. CDR3 coding DNA: TGTGCCAGCACGGGGGTGGGGGGCCAAGAGACCCAGTACTTC. Its protein is CASTGVGGQETQYF.

This clonotype appeared a few times. The rearrangement joins TRBV12-3 or TRBV12-4 to TRBJ2-3, with TRBD2 matching over 7 bases. V shed 2 bases, J shed 4 bases, and the junction held 18 bases outside the gene matches. This CDR3 comprises 19 residues. The CDR3 DNA reads as TGTGCCAGCAGTTTAAGGCTAGCGGCTTGGGACTATAGCGCAGATACGCAGTATTTT. This sequence encodes CASSLRLAAWDYSADTQYF.

This clonotype has more than one count but fewer than ten. The chain couples TRBV29-1 to TRBJ2-1; tentative D call: TRBD1 (6 bases). The CDR3 is made up of 12 amino acids. V was trimmed by 4 bases and J by 9 bases, leaving 13 bases between them. Germline values: CDR1 SQVTM, CDR2 ANQGSEA. The DNA of the CDR3 is TGCAGCGTTGGGGGGCTAGCAATTGAGCAGTTCTTC. It specifies CSVGGLAIEQFF.

This chain links TRBV12-3 or TRBV12-4 with TRBJ2-7; no clear D gene. This CDR3 region has 12 residues. V was pared by 5 bases and J by 6 bases, with 11 bases between. Here the CDR3 DNA reads TGTGCCAGCAGTACCCTGGGGTCCGAGCAGTACTTC. Translation: CASSTLGSEQYF.

This clonotype was recorded a few times. This CDR3 fails to terminate in the conserved phenylalanine or tryptophan, so it likely reflects a read error. The limits of the CDR3 on the DNA are not certain, so only TCRdb's listed CDR3 is given. The genes are TRBV5-1 and TRBJ2-7; whether TRBD1, the table's D call, matches the DNA was not checked. Germline V lookup: CDR1 SGHRS, CDR2 YFSETQ. Termini included, the CDR3 measures 8 amino acids. CDR3 loop: CATLTGTG.

The chain joins TRBV11-1 to TRBJ2-7, with unresolved D. The V gene's germline CDR1 is SGHAT and CDR2 FQDESV (reference sequence). V lost 1 base and J 2 bases, leaving 12 bases between the germline ends. This CDR3 has 15 residues. DNA of the CDR3: TGTGCCAGCAGCTTAGAATCCAGTGTCACCTACGAGCAGTACTTC. This translates into CASSLESSVTYEQYF. The variable domain in full, completed from reference TRBV11-1 and TRBJ2-7, reads EAEVAQSPRYKITEKSQAVAFWCDPISGHATLYWYRQILGQGPELLVQFQDESVVDDSQLPKDRFSAERLKGVDSTLKIQPAELGDSAMYLCASSLESSVTYEQYFGPGTRLTVT.

The rearrangement joins TRBV20-1 to TRBJ2-1, with D tentatively TRBD1 or TRBD2 (5 bases each). The CDR3 extends over 15 amino acids. The V end was cut by 3 bases, the J end by 3 bases, with 15 bases between. CDR1 and CDR2 (germline): DFQATT, SNEGSKA (reference sequence). Here the CDR3 DNA reads TGCAGTGCTAGGGACGAGGGGTGGTACTACAATGAGCAGTTCTTC. Amino acid sequence: CSARDEGWYYNEQFF.

This chain joins TRBV11-2 and TRBJ2-2; possibly TRBD1 for D (5 bases). The CDR3 is made up of 17 amino acids. Trimming took off 2 bases at V and 0 bases at J, with 13 bases between the two ends. CDR1 SGHAT and CDR2 FQNNGV come from the germline V gene. CDR3 residues: CASSLSWGYANTGELFF. CDR3 bases: TGTGCCAGCAGCTTATCGTGGGGCTACGCGAACACCGGGGAGCTGTTTTTT.

The CDR3 DNA reads TGTGCCAGCAGCTCCCGGGACAGGGGTTATCCCGGGGAGCTGTTTTTT. Translation: CASSSRDRGYPGELFF. This chain connects TRBV7-6 to TRBJ2-2; TRBD1 aligns across 10 bases. Germline values: CDR1 SGHVS, CDR2 FNYEAQ. V trimming: 4 bases; J trimming: 6 bases; junction bases outside the gene matches: 8. CDR3 length: 16 amino acids.

This clonotype was seen a few times. The chain recombines TRBV12-3 or TRBV12-4 with TRBJ2-5; no firm D call. V lost 2 bases to trimming and J lost 1 base, with 8 bases between them. CDR3 length: 14 residues. As DNA, the CDR3 is TGTGCCAGCAGTTTAAGGCAGATCCAAGAGACCCAGTACTTC. Residues: CASSLRQIQETQYF.